The 14 T cell receptor beta chains below all came from one sample that was sequenced in a study of T cell responses to AZD1222 COVID-19 vaccine. TCRdb's copy holds only in-frame clones and misses some; the assay was immunoSEQ multiplex PCR. The sample carries some 100,000 clones, roughly 87% recorded once. The material was peripheral blood, obtained on day 0 of MenACWY control vaccination. These receptors originate from an adult in good health.

The chain has TRBV28 and TRBJ2-7; TRBD1 aligns across 8 bases. Germline V gene lookup returns CDR1 MDHEN and CDR2 SYDVKM. The V and J ends lost 5 bases and 3 bases, in that order; junction bases with no gene match: 3. There are 13 residues in the CDR3. This CDR3 is CASSPGQGYEQYF. CDR3 DNA sequence: TGTGCCAGCAGTCCAGGACAGGGCTACGAGCAGTACTTC.

V is TRBV7-6 and J is TRBJ2-1, with a weak D call TRBD2 (6 bases). The CDR3 is made up of 15 amino acids. V lost 1 base and J lost 4, with 11 bases in between. CDR1 is SGHVS and CDR2 is FNYEAQ in the germline V gene. CDR3 in amino acids: CASSLEGAGYNEQFF. In DNA form, the CDR3 reads TGTGCCAGCAGCTTAGAAGGGGCGGGATACAATGAGCAGTTCTTC.

The rearrangement links TRBV28 to TRBJ2-1; D may be TRBD1 (6 bases). Germline loops: CDR1 MDHEN, CDR2 SYDVKM. V lost 6 bases and J lost 7, with 10 bases in between. The CDR3 is made up of 12 amino acids. The CDR3: CASSEQGNEQFF. Written as DNA, the CDR3 is TGTGCCAGCAGCGAACAGGGAAATGAGCAGTTCTTC.

This chain connects TRBV25-1 to TRBJ2-7, with 12 positions matching TRBD1. Per the germline V gene, CDR1 is MGHDK and CDR2 is SYGVNS. CDR3 length: 17 residues. The V and J ends lost 3 bases and 6 bases, in that order; junction bases with no gene match: 12. CDR3 amino acids: CASSDNGGQGATGEQYF. The CDR3 bases are TGTGCCAGCAGTGATAATGGGGGACAGGGGGCGACAGGCGAGCAGTACTTC.

The CDR3 nucleotides are TGTGCCAGCAGTCCCCAGTGGACAGGGAAAAACACCATATATTTT. It translates to CASSPQWTGKNTIYF. V gene TRBV6-5 combines with J gene TRBJ1-3; TRBD1 matches 8 bases. The junction had 9 bases not matched to a gene; V was cut back by 5 bases and J by 6 bases. CDR3 length: 15 residues. Germline V gene data show CDR1 as MNHEY and CDR2 as SVGAGI.

The J gene is TRBJ1-6, the V gene TRBV5-1; D may be TRBD1 (5 bases). Germline CDR1 reads SGHRS; CDR2 reads YFSETQ. This CDR3 has 16 amino acids. V was pared by 2 bases and J by 8 bases, with 17 bases between. Written as DNA, the CDR3 is TGCGCCAGCAGCTTAAGCGGAATTGTAGGGGATTCACCCCTCCACTTT. Translated: CASSLSGIVGDSPLHF.

J is TRBJ2-1 and V is TRBV6-5; no clear D. The CDR3 is 15 amino acids. Germline V gene lookup returns CDR1 MNHEY and CDR2 SVGAGI. The V end lost 3 bases, the J end lost 7 bases, and 16 bases lay between the germline ends. The CDR3 nucleotides are TGTGCCAGCAGTTATTTTGAGACCCCACGGAATGAGCAGTTCTTC. Residues: CASSYFETPRNEQFF.

The CDR3 loop reads CASSPRGRTGSDEQYF. As DNA, the CDR3 is TGTGCCAGCTCACCGAGAGGTAGGACAGGGAGTGACGAGCAGTACTTC. This chain uses TRBV18 with TRBJ2-7; the match to TRBD1 covers 8 bases. V shed 3 bases and J 5 bases; nucleotides not matched to a gene: 12. Germline V gene data show CDR1 as KGHSH and CDR2 as LQKENI. The CDR3 sequence is 16 residues long.

The chain uses TRBV30 and TRBJ1-5; TRBD1 matches at 7 bases. Germline CDR1 GTSNPN, CDR2 SVGIG (reference sequence). V shed 3 bases, J shed 2 bases, and the junction held 7 bases outside the gene matches. The CDR3 spans 15 residues. The CDR3 coding sequence is TGTGCCTGGAGCAGGGACAGTATAGGCAATCAGCCCCAGCATTTT. Amino acid sequence: CAWSRDSIGNQPQHF.

This clone was counted a few times. V is TRBV7-2 and J is TRBJ1-2, with TRBD1 identical over 7 bases. This CDR3 spans 14 amino acids. Looked up from germline, CDR1 is SGHTA and CDR2 is FQGNSA. The V segment lost 8 bases and the J segment 4 bases; nucleotides outside the gene matches: 10. The CDR3 sequence is CASATGTVGYGYTF. In DNA form, the CDR3 reads TGTGCCAGCGCGACCGGGACAGTCGGCTATGGCTACACCTTC.

The rearrangement links TRBV2 to TRBJ2-3; no clear D. CDR3 length: 12 residues. Trimming pared 7 bases from V and 4 bases from J, leaving 9 bases between. The germline CDR1 and CDR2 sequences are SNHLY and FYNNEI. The DNA for the CDR3 is TGTGCCAGCAACGACCCTCCAGATACGCAGTATTTT. Translation: CASNDPPDTQYF.

CDR3 sequence (DNA): TGCGCCAGCGCTATTCGGACAGGGGTGCCCAACACTGAAGCTTTCTTT. Residues: CASAIRTGVPNTEAFF. This chain joins TRBV5-1 and TRBJ1-1; TRBD1 aligns across 9 bases. Germline-derived CDR1 and CDR2 are SGHRS and YFSETQ. The CDR3 runs 16 residues. The J segment lost 2 bases and the V segment lost 7 bases, leaving 12 bases of the junction unmatched.

CDR3 protein: CASSSSGRDRRGYTF. The CDR3 nucleotides are TGTGCCAGCAGTTCGTCTGGCCGGGACCGCCGGGGCTACACCTTC. The chain has TRBV6-5 and TRBJ1-2, with TRBD1 as a possible D gene (5 bases). The ends were cut back, 4 bases at V and 8 bases at J, with 20 bases in the middle. CDR1 MNHEY and CDR2 SVGAGI come from the germline V gene. The CDR3 totals 15 residues.

The chain recombines TRBV18 with TRBJ1-1; perhaps TRBD1 as D (6 bases). V was clipped by 5 bases and J by 1 base, with 8 bases between them. Per germline, CDR1 KGHSH and CDR2 LQKENI. This CDR3 has 13 residues. CDR3 loop: CASSEGQNTEAFF. The CDR3 nucleotides read TGTGCCAGCTCAGAGGGACAGAACACTGAAGCTTTCTTT.